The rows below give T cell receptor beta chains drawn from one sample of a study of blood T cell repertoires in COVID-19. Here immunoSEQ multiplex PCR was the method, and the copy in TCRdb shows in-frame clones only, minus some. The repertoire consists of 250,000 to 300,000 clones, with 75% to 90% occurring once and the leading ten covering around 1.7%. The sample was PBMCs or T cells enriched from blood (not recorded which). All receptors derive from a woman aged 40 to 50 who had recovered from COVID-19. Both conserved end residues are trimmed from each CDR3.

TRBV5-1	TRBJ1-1	ASSLTAEGNTEAF
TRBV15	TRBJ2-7	ATSRDRGSHYEQY
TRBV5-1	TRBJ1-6	ASSSDGQGLFSPLH
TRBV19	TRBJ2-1	ASSIETSGRGNEQF
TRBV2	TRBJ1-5	ASTVAEYQPQH
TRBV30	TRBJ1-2	AWTPQGAGGYT
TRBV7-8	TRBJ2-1	ASSRRGGNKF
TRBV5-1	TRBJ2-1	ASSPRDRGHNEQF
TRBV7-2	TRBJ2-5	ASSSVLQETQY
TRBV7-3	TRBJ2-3	ASSPGRAGRDTQY
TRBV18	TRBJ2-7	ASSPPTSGRRYEQY
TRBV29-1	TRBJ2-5	SVEEDRTRKY
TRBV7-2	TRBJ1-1	ASSLSGNMNTEAF
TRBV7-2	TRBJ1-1	ASSVDRGAPEAF
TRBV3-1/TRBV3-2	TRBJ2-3	ASSHGITDTQY
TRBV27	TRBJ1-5	ATKGGGYNQPQH
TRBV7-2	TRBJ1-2	ASSLGQGAPDGYT
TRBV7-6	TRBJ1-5	ASSLRRTNNQPQH
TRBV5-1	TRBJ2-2	ASSLALDEQLF
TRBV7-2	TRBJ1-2	ASSLWTDYGYT
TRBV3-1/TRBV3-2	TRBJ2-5	ASSLGAETQY
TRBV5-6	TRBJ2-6	ASSLEQGPDSGANVLT
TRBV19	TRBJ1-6	ASRIVGGHYNSPLH
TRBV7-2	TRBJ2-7	ASSLGVSGNAYEQY
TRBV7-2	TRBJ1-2	ASSLGQRSYGYT
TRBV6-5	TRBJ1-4	ASRRTGDEKLF
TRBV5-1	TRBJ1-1	ASSFQGAAGTEAF
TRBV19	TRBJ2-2	ASSPGTGGTGELF
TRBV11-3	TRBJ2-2	ASSRNRNTGELF
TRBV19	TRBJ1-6	ASSAPGGFRNSPLH
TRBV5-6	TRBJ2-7	ASSFDSGAYEQY
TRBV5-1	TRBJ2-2	ASSLLTSNTGELF
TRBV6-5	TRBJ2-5	ASSSGPWRETQY
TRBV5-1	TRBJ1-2	ASSRSRGQPNYGYT
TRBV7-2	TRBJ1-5	ASSLQGTGQPQH
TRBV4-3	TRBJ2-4	ASSQGSREGIQY
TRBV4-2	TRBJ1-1	ASSLETDNTEAF
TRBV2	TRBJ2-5	ASSQRGGGETQY
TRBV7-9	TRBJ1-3	ASSLGQPNSGNTIY
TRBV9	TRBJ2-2	ASSDWGVVTNTGELF
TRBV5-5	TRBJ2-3	ASSAQTSAGSDTQY
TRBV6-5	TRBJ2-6	ASRPSSSGANVLT
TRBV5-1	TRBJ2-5	ASSNPGEETQY
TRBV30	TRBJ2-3	AWRTSPNTDTQY
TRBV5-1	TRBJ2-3	ASSLGGGDTDTQY